These T cell receptor beta chains were read from a single sample in a study of blood T cell repertoires in COVID-19. Sequencing was performed with immunoSEQ multiplex PCR; in TCRdb, only in-frame clones are kept and a portion is missing. The sample lists 140,000 to 150,000 clones, 88% seen once, with approximately 2.5% in the top ten. Sequenced sample: peripheral blood. These receptors were collected from a human donor in a cohort sampled during active COVID-19. Each CDR3 is given with its conserved first and last residue. A D gene is named only where the DNA matches it firmly. Clone size, where shown, is once, few, many, or a class for clones that have expanded.

D gene: -; V gene: TRBV6-2/TRBV6-3; clone size: -; J gene: TRBJ2-1; CDR3 protein: CASSVVRTGSYNEQFF; CDR3 DNA: TGTGCCAGCAGCGTGGTACGCACTGGCTCCTACAATGAGCAGTTCTTC
D gene: TRBD1; V gene: TRBV3-1/TRBV3-2; clone size: -; J gene: TRBJ1-1; CDR3 protein: CASSQAPGGTEAFF; CDR3 DNA: TGTGCCAGCAGCCAAGCCCCAGGGGGCACTGAAGCTTTCTTT
D gene: -; V gene: TRBV2; clone size: -; J gene: TRBJ2-7; CDR3 protein: CASTLASGYEQYF; CDR3 DNA: TGTGCCAGCACCCTAGCCAGCGGCTACGAGCAGTACTTC
D gene: TRBD1; V gene: TRBV19; clone size: -; J gene: TRBJ2-2; CDR3 protein: CASIKKPRGQGTGELFF; CDR3 DNA: TGTGCCAGTATTAAAAAACCCAGGGGGCAAGGGACCGGGGAGCTGTTTTTT
D gene: -; V gene: TRBV7-3; clone size: -; J gene: TRBJ2-2; CDR3 protein: CASSRNVAGGPAGATGELFF; CDR3 DNA: TGTGCCAGCAGCCGGAATGTGGCAGGGGGGCCAGCGGGAGCCACCGGGGAGCTGTTTTTT
D gene: TRBD1; V gene: TRBV6-5; clone size: -; J gene: TRBJ1-4; CDR3 protein: CASSYSQGNNEKLFF; CDR3 DNA: TGTGCCAGCAGTTACTCACAGGGGAATAATGAAAAACTGTTTTTT
D gene: -; V gene: TRBV27; clone size: -; J gene: TRBJ2-6; CDR3 protein: CASSYRAGANVLTF; CDR3 DNA: TGTGCCAGCAGTTACAGGGCTGGGGCCAACGTCCTGACTTTC
D gene: TRBD2; V gene: TRBV6-2/TRBV6-3; clone size: -; J gene: TRBJ2-7; CDR3 protein: CASSYVGLREGRHEQYF; CDR3 DNA: TGTGCCAGCAGTTACGTAGGCCTGCGGGAGGGCCGACACGAGCAGTACTTC
D gene: -; V gene: TRBV18; clone size: -; J gene: TRBJ2-3; CDR3 protein: CASSPPRTGTDTQYF; CDR3 DNA: TGTGCCAGCTCACCACCTAGGACAGGCACAGATACGCAGTATTTT
D gene: TRBD1; V gene: TRBV7-3; clone size: -; J gene: TRBJ1-1; CDR3 protein: CASSSLGRGRSDTEAFF; CDR3 DNA: TGTGCCAGCAGCTCCCTGGGCAGGGGGAGATCGGACACTGAAGCTTTCTTT
D gene: TRBD1; V gene: TRBV6-6; clone size: -; J gene: TRBJ2-7; CDR3 protein: CASRTGTGAYEQYF; CDR3 DNA: TGTGCCAGCAGAACCGGGACAGGTGCCTACGAGCAGTACTTC
D gene: TRBD2; V gene: TRBV11-2; clone size: once; J gene: TRBJ2-7; CDR3 protein: CASSVLAGGSSYEQYF; CDR3 DNA: TGTGCCAGCAGCGTCCTAGCGGGGGGTTCCTCCTACGAGCAGTACTTC
D gene: -; V gene: TRBV6-5; clone size: -; J gene: TRBJ2-7; CDR3 protein: CASSYPGTHEQYF; CDR3 DNA: TGTGCCAGCAGTTATCCGGGAACCCACGAGCAGTACTTC
D gene: TRBD2; V gene: TRBV5-1; clone size: -; J gene: TRBJ2-3; CDR3 protein: CASSLALAGRRTDTQYF; CDR3 DNA: TGCGCCAGCAGCTTGGCTCTAGCGGGGCGTCGGACAGATACGCAGTATTTT
D gene: -; V gene: TRBV14; clone size: -; J gene: TRBJ2-1; CDR3 protein: CASSRRVYNEQFF; CDR3 DNA: TGTGCCAGCAGCCGCAGGGTTTACAATGAGCAGTTCTTC
D gene: TRBD1; V gene: TRBV28; clone size: -; J gene: TRBJ1-1; CDR3 protein: CASLPGQPNTEAFF; CDR3 DNA: TGTGCCAGTTTACCGGGACAGCCGAACACTGAAGCTTTCTTT
D gene: TRBD1; V gene: TRBV7-9; clone size: -; J gene: TRBJ2-7; CDR3 protein: CASSLTGASVEQYF; CDR3 DNA: TGTGCCAGCAGCTTGACAGGGGCCTCGGTCGAGCAGTACTTC
D gene: TRBD2; V gene: TRBV7-7; clone size: -; J gene: TRBJ2-3; CDR3 protein: CASSPGLAGSTDTQYF; CDR3 DNA: TGTGCTAGCAGCCCAGGACTAGCGGGAAGCACAGATACGCAGTATTTT
D gene: TRBD1; V gene: TRBV5-1; clone size: -; J gene: TRBJ2-7; CDR3 protein: CASSTGTVSYEQYF; CDR3 DNA: TGCGCCAGCAGCACCGGGACAGTCTCCTACGAGCAGTACTTC
D gene: TRBD1; V gene: TRBV6-5; clone size: -; J gene: TRBJ1-2; CDR3 protein: CASSRDRTYGYTF; CDR3 DNA: TGTGCCAGCAGCCGGGACAGAACGTATGGCTACACCTTC
D gene: -; V gene: TRBV19; clone size: once; J gene: TRBJ1-1; CDR3 protein: CASSKQPQGLATEAFF; CDR3 DNA: TGTGCCAGTAGTAAACAACCACAGGGTTTGGCCACTGAAGCTTTCTTT
D gene: TRBD1; V gene: TRBV20-1; clone size: -; J gene: TRBJ1-1; CDR3 protein: CSASTGQGDTEAFF; CDR3 DNA: TGCAGTGCTAGTACGGGACAGGGGGACACTGAAGCTTTCTTT
D gene: -; V gene: TRBV7-2; clone size: -; J gene: TRBJ1-3; CDR3 protein: CASTQGVQGNTIYF; CDR3 DNA: TGTGCCAGCACACAGGGAGTTCAAGGAAACACCATATATTTT
D gene: -; V gene: TRBV2; clone size: -; J gene: TRBJ1-6; CDR3 protein: CASSLRGATSVHSPLHF; CDR3 DNA: TGTGCCAGCAGCCTCCGCGGGGCCACCAGTGTTCATTCACCCCTCCACTTT
D gene: -; V gene: TRBV18; clone size: -; J gene: TRBJ2-1; CDR3 protein: CASSSPEGYNEQFF; CDR3 DNA: TGTGCCAGCTCATCCCCTGAGGGCTACAATGAGCAGTTCTTC
D gene: -; V gene: TRBV29-1; clone size: -; J gene: TRBJ2-6; CDR3 protein: CSVEDRGLSSGANVLTF; CDR3 DNA: TGCAGCGTTGAAGATCGGGGACTGAGCTCTGGGGCCAACGTCCTGACTTTC
D gene: -; V gene: TRBV30; clone size: -; J gene: TRBJ2-2; CDR3 protein: CAWSTRDWNFGELFF; CDR3 DNA: TGTGCCTGGAGTACCCGGGACTGGAATTTCGGGGAGCTGTTTTTT
D gene: -; V gene: TRBV9; clone size: -; J gene: TRBJ2-2; CDR3 protein: CASSVESRTGELFF; CDR3 DNA: TGTGCCAGCAGCGTAGAGTCTCGGACCGGGGAGCTGTTTTTT
D gene: TRBD2; V gene: TRBV6-2/TRBV6-3; clone size: -; J gene: TRBJ2-1; CDR3 protein: CVSSYWAGGNNEQFF; CDR3 DNA: TGTGTCAGCAGTTACTGGGCGGGAGGTAACAATGAGCAGTTCTTC
D gene: -; V gene: TRBV2; clone size: -; J gene: TRBJ1-1; CDR3 protein: CASSEYGGQLMNTEAFF; CDR3 DNA: TGTGCCAGCAGTGAATATGGAGGACAGCTCATGAACACTGAAGCTTTCTTT
D gene: -; V gene: TRBV5-1; clone size: -; J gene: TRBJ2-1; CDR3 protein: CASSLVWQNNEQFF; CDR3 DNA: TGCGCCAGCAGCTTGGTATGGCAGAACAATGAGCAGTTCTTC
D gene: -; V gene: TRBV6-5; clone size: once; J gene: TRBJ2-7; CDR3 protein: CASSINGWEQYF; CDR3 DNA: TGTGCCAGCAGCATCAACGGGTGGGAGCAGTACTTC
D gene: TRBD1; V gene: TRBV28; clone size: -; J gene: TRBJ2-1; CDR3 protein: CASSFIRQGNLEQFF; CDR3 DNA: TGTGCCAGCAGTTTCATCCGACAGGGAAATTTGGAGCAGTTCTTC
D gene: -; V gene: TRBV5-8; clone size: -; J gene: TRBJ1-6; CDR3 protein: CASSLSVQGFYNSPLHF; CDR3 DNA: TGTGCCAGCAGCTTGAGCGTTCAGGGTTTCTACAATTCACCCCTCCACTTT
D gene: TRBD2; V gene: TRBV7-3; clone size: -; J gene: TRBJ2-7; CDR3 protein: CASSFGPSGAYEQYF; CDR3 DNA: TGTGCCAGCAGCTTTGGACCGAGCGGGGCCTACGAGCAGTACTTC
D gene: TRBD2; V gene: TRBV12-5; clone size: -; J gene: TRBJ2-1; CDR3 protein: CASGSGLAAYNEQFF; CDR3 DNA: TGTGCTAGTGGTTCGGGACTAGCGGCCTACAATGAGCAGTTCTTC